Listed below are T cell receptor beta chains from one sample, sequenced in a study of stem cell transplantation in POMP-related autoinflammatory disease. Measured with immunoSEQ multiplex PCR; TCRdb has only the in-frame clones, and not every one. The table lists some 1,300 clones, 80% of them singletons. The specimen was Tregs from PBMCs, collected before stem cell transplantation. The origin of the receptors is a human donor with POMP-related autoinflammation and immune dysregulation (PRAID). Both conserved end residues are part of each CDR3. The D gene is left open where the match is weak. Only some rows state a clone size, as once, few, many or a class for expanded clones.

j_call clone_size d_call v_call cdr3_nt cdr3_aa
TRBJ2-3 NA NA TRBV2 TGTGCCAGGGGGGGCGGCAGTTTCACAGATACGCAGTATTTT CARGGGSFTDTQYF
TRBJ2-2 NA TRBD1 TRBV4-1 TGCGCCAGCAGCCAAATCGGAAGGGGGCGCACCGGGGAGCTGTTTTTT CASSQIGRGRTGELFF
TRBJ2-3 NA NA TRBV19 TGTGCCAGTAGTCCTTGGACTAGCACAGATACGCAGTATTTT CASSPWTSTDTQYF
TRBJ2-3 once NA TRBV6-4 TGTGCCAGCAGTGAACCAGAACGGGTTGGGACAGATACGCAGTATTTT CASSEPERVGTDTQYF
TRBJ2-3 once TRBD2 TRBV27 TGTGCCAGCAGTTCATCTATAATCCGCCCTAGCGGGAGGACAGATACGCAGTATTTT CASSSSIIRPSGRTDTQYF
TRBJ2-5 few NA TRBV12-5 TGTGCTAGTGGTTTCCCAGAGACCCAGTACTTC CASGFPETQYF
TRBJ1-1 NA TRBD1 TRBV30 TGTGCCCGCTCGGACAGGGGGCGGGAGACTGAAGCTTTCTTT CARSDRGRETEAFF
TRBJ1-1 NA NA TRBV29-1 TGCAGCGTTGAGGAGGGCGGGTGGACTGAAGCTTTCTTT CSVEEGGWTEAFF
TRBJ1-4 NA TRBD1 TRBV5-1 TGCGCCAGCAGCACGGGGGACAGAAAACTGTTTTTT CASSTGDRKLFF
TRBJ2-2 NA TRBD2 TRBV30 TGTGCCTGGAGGGGCGCGGGGGGGAGCACCGGGGAGCTGTTTTTT CAWRGAGGSTGELFF
TRBJ1-1 NA NA TRBV11-2 TGTGCCAGCACCATGGGGGGGCCCCTAAACACTGAAGCTTTCTTT CASTMGGPLNTEAFF
TRBJ2-3 NA NA TRBV5-1 TGCGCCAGCAGCTTGGATCCCTTATCGGATACGCAGTATTTT CASSLDPLSDTQYF
TRBJ2-7 NA NA TRBV4-1 TGCGCCAGCAGCCAAGTTGCAGGTTCCTACGAGCAGTACTTC CASSQVAGSYEQYF
TRBJ1-1 NA TRBD1 TRBV4-1 TGCGCCAGCAGCCAAGTCACAGGGGCGGTTTTTTCGCTACACACGAACACTGAAGCTTTCTTT CASSQVTGAVFSLHTNTEAFF
TRBJ1-1 NA NA TRBV27 TGTGCCAGCAGTTTATCGCAGGGCCGAATGAACACTGAAGCTTTCTTT CASSLSQGRMNTEAFF
TRBJ2-7 NA TRBD1 TRBV5-6 TGTGCCAGCAGCTTGGGTGGCACAGGGGACGAGCAGTACTTC CASSLGGTGDEQYF
TRBJ1-1 few NA TRBV9 TGTGCCAGCAGCGTAGGCCCATTCCCTCCTGAAGCTTTCTTT CASSVGPFPPEAFF
TRBJ2-1 NA NA TRBV10-3 TGTGCCATCAGTGATACGGGACCACCAGGTGAGCAGTTCTTC CAISDTGPPGEQFF
TRBJ2-7 NA NA TRBV5-1 TGCGCCAGCAGCCTGGTGAGCTGGACGCAAGGCGAGCAGTACTTC CASSLVSWTQGEQYF
TRBJ1-5 NA NA TRBV7-2 TGTGCCAGCAGCTTAGGGCCAGACAATCAGCCCCAGCATTTT CASSLGPDNQPQHF
TRBJ2-1 NA TRBD2 TRBV28 TGTGCCAGCAGTTCGGGACTAGCGCGATACAATGAGCAGTTCTTC CASSSGLARYNEQFF
TRBJ2-3 NA NA TRBV6-1 TGTGCCAGCAGTGAATATCCAAGCACAGATACGCAGTATTTT CASSEYPSTDTQYF
TRBJ2-5 NA NA TRBV5-1 TGCGCCAGCAGCTTAGGGGGGGACGAGACCCAGTACTTC CASSLGGDETQYF
TRBJ1-2 NA NA TRBV20-1 TGCAGTGCTAGAGCCCCTAAGGGCTACACCTTC CSARAPKGYTF
TRBJ2-6 NA TRBD1 TRBV27 TGTGCCAGCGCTTTGCGCCCTCCACAGGGGTTCCTCTCTGGGGCCAACGTCCTGACTTTC CASALRPPQGFLSGANVLTF
TRBJ1-2 few TRBD1 TRBV5-1 TGCGCCAGCAGATCGACAGGGGCAGGGTATGGCTACACCTTC CASRSTGAGYGYTF
TRBJ1-5 NA NA TRBV18 TGTGCCAGCTCACCAGGGAGCAATCAGCCCCAGCATTTT CASSPGSNQPQHF
TRBJ2-7 NA TRBD2 TRBV28 TGTGCCAGCAGTTTAGGGACTAGCGGGAGGCATTTTCGCTACGAGCAGTACTTC CASSLGTSGRHFRYEQYF
TRBJ1-2 NA NA TRBV29-1 TGCAGCGCCAATGGCTACACCTTC CSANGYTF
TRBJ1-4 once TRBD1 TRBV18 TGTGCCAGCTCCTTCGACAGGGATCTTGAAAAACTGTTTTTT CASSFDRDLEKLFF
TRBJ1-1 NA NA TRBV30 TGTGCCTGGACCCTTACTGCGGGGGCATACACTGAAGCTTTCTTT CAWTLTAGAYTEAFF
TRBJ1-2 NA NA TRBV19 TGCGCCAGTAGTATAAGGTACGGGAAGCTCGGTGGCTACACCTTC CASSIRYGKLGGYTF
TRBJ2-1 NA TRBD2 TRBV2 TGTGCCAGCAGTGTGGTAGCGGGGCCTAAACTCTCCTACAATGAGCAGTTCTTC CASSVVAGPKLSYNEQFF
TRBJ2-1 NA NA TRBV18 TGTGCCAGCTCACGAACAGTGTTTAGCTCCTACAATGAGCAGTTCTTC CASSRTVFSSYNEQFF
TRBJ2-7 once NA TRBV6-6 TGTGCCAGCAGTTTCGTGACCCGGGCGGGGGAGCAGTACTTC CASSFVTRAGEQYF
TRBJ2-7 NA NA TRBV5-5 TGTGCCAGCAGCTTGGCCGAGGGATGGATGTACGAGCAGTACTTC CASSLAEGWMYEQYF
TRBJ2-5 once NA TRBV18 TGTGCCAGCTCACCACAGTACCAAGAGACCCAGTACTTC CASSPQYQETQYF
TRBJ2-1 NA NA TRBV7-9 TGTCCCACCGCGCGGTCGTACTACAATGAGCAGTTCTTC CPTARSYYNEQFF
TRBJ1-3 NA NA TRBV6-5 TGTGCCAGCAGGCTCCGGGCTACTGGAAACACCATATATTTT CASRLRATGNTIYF
TRBJ2-7 NA NA TRBV7-2 TGTGCCAGCAGCTTTAACAGGGGAGGTTACGAGCAGTACTTC CASSFNRGGYEQYF
TRBJ2-7 NA NA TRBV7-2 TGTGCCAGCAGCCCAGAAGACGGGGGGCTCTACGAGCAGTACTTC CASSPEDGGLYEQYF
TRBJ2-1 NA TRBD2 TRBV28 TGTGCCAGCAGTGGGGGACTAGCGGGAGCTAACGAGCAGTTCTTC CASSGGLAGANEQFF
TRBJ1-3 NA TRBD1 TRBV18 TGTGCCAGCTCACCACCACAGGGGCCCATGGTCCACAACACCATATATTTT CASSPPQGPMVHNTIYF
TRBJ2-3 NA TRBD2 TRBV6-1 TGTGCCAGCATCGGACTAGCGGGGGGGACAGATACGCAGTATTTT CASIGLAGGTDTQYF
TRBJ2-3 NA NA TRBV27 TGTGCCAGCAGCCCACAGGAAACAGATACGCAGTATTTT CASSPQETDTQYF
TRBJ2-7 NA TRBD2 TRBV2 TGTGCCAGCAGTGCTGGGGGACTAGCGGGGGCCTATTACTACGAGCAGTACTTC CASSAGGLAGAYYYEQYF
TRBJ2-7 NA NA TRBV7-9 TGTGCCAGCAGCTTAGAAGGGGCATACGAGCAGTACTTC CASSLEGAYEQYF